Shown below are 25 T cell receptor beta chains from a single sample sequenced in a study of blood T cells in healthy people across ages. With a J-beta primer mix and a sample-barcoded 5' primer, a second PCR ran roughly 6 to 11 cycles. One entry per CDR3 protein results from TCRdb running MiXCR on the 5' RACE reads. Seen here are approximately 800,000 distinct CDR3 sequences, 20% to 30% observed once, and the top ten hold 3%. The same data also contributed to another study, on T cells of mothers and their children.

The sequencing input was blood. The origin of the receptors is a boy under 18 in good health.

This clonotype was recorded at least ten times. This chain uses TRBV4-2 with TRBJ1-6; 7 nucleotides agree with TRBD1. V shed 4 bases, J shed 7 bases, and the junction held 4 bases outside the gene matches. Germline CDR1 reads LGHNA; CDR2 reads YNFKEQ. CDR3 size: 14 residues. This CDR3 reads CASSLGTANSPLHF. CDR3 DNA: TGTGCCAGCAGCCTTGGGACAGCGAATTCACCCCTCCACTTT.

This sequence joins TRBV28 and TRBJ1-1, with D unresolved. Trimming removed 5 bases from V and 1 base from J, with 23 bases in between. Per the germline V gene, CDR1 is MDHEN and CDR2 is SYDVKM. This CDR3 has 18 residues. This CDR3 reads CASSDRRKINQENTEAFF. In DNA, the CDR3 is TGTGCCAGCAGTGACCGACGGAAGATAAATCAGGAGAACACTGAAGCTTTCTTT.

This clonotype turned up a few times. This chain connects TRBV28 to TRBJ2-5; TRBD2 matches 8 bases. The J call may be mistaken, given a closer DNA end match to TRBJ2-1. CDR3 length: 14 residues. In germline, CDR1 is MDHEN, CDR2 SYDVKM. The DNA of the CDR3 is TGTGCCACCCGCGGTCGGGGGGGCCACAATGAGCAGTTCTTC. Its protein product is CATRGRGGHNEQFF.

The chain links TRBV6-1 to TRBJ2-7; 7 bases map to TRBD2. The length of the CDR3 is 15 residues. With 3 bases clipped from V and 1 base from J, the junction kept 6 bases outside the gene matches. Per the germline V gene, CDR1 is MNHNS and CDR2 is SASEGT. CDR3 region: CASSDGGGPSYEQYF. CDR3 nucleotides: TGTGCCAGCAGTGATGGCGGGGGACCGTCCTACGAGCAGTACTTC.

This clonotype occurred a few times. The V gene is TRBV7-3, the J gene TRBJ2-1; D not certain. CDR1 and CDR2 (germline): SGHTA, FQGTGA. The CDR3 extends over 12 amino acids. The germline V and J ends were trimmed by 5 bases and 10 bases, with 12 bases remaining between them. The CDR3 bases are TGTGCCAGCAGCCCTTCAGAAGGGGAGCAGTTCTTC. Amino acids: CASSPSEGEQFF.

For this clonotype: A read error may account for a junction end that differs from germline. CDR3: CASSVASSVGGELFF. The CDR3 DNA reads as TGTGCCAGTAGCGTAGCTTCTAGCGTCGGTGGGGAGCTGTTTTTT. The V and J genes are TRBV9 and TRBJ2-2, with a possible D match to TRBD2 (6 bases). Germline assignment: CDR1 SGDLS and CDR2 YYNGEE. The CDR3 sequence is 15 residues long.

V and J are TRBV4-2 and TRBJ2-7; the match to TRBD2 covers 10 bases. The CDR3 is made up of 16 amino acids. The V gene's germline CDR1 is LGHNA and CDR2 YNFKEQ. Germline trimming cut 0 bases from V and 5 bases from J; bases unmatched to any gene: 7. CDR3: CASSQDQGLAGDEQYF. CDR3 bases: TGTGCCAGCAGCCAAGATCAGGGGCTAGCGGGGGACGAGCAGTACTTC.

This clonotype has more than one count but fewer than ten. This chain uses TRBV12-3 or TRBV12-4 with TRBJ2-1, with D maybe TRBD1 (5 bases). The CDR3 is made up of 13 amino acids. Trimming shortened V by 3 bases and J by 10 bases, and 13 bases separated the two germline ends. CDR3 residues: CASSFQGAREQFF. The CDR3 bases are TGTGCCAGCAGTTTTCAAGGGGCCAGAGAGCAGTTCTTC.

J is TRBJ2-5 and V is TRBV6-6; 7 nucleotides align to TRBD1. The DNA end favors TRBJ2-1, so the J call may be wrong. Per the germline V gene, CDR1 is MNHNY and CDR2 is SVGAGI (reference sequence). The CDR3 extends over 14 amino acids. CDR3 DNA sequence: TGTGCCAGCAGTTACAGGGGGCAATACAATGAGCAGTTCTTC. It encodes CASSYRGQYNEQFF.

There are a few counts of this clonotype. V gene TRBV29-1 combines with J gene TRBJ2-5; 12 bases line up with TRBD2. The CDR3 sequence is 14 residues long. CDR1 is SQVTM, CDR2 ANQGSEA, per germline. V lost 5 bases, J lost 5 bases, and 6 bases stayed unmatched. For the CDR3, the DNA is TGCAGCGTTCAGACTAGCGGGGGTGCGGAGACCCAGTACTTC. It specifies CSVQTSGGAETQYF. The variable domain in full, with the rest retrieved from reference TRBV29-1 and TRBJ2-5, is SAVISQKPSRDICQRGTSLTIQCQVDSQVTMMFWYRQQPGQSLTLIATANQGSEATYESGFVIDKFPISRPNLTFSTLTVSNMSPEDSSIYLCSVQTSGGAETQYFGPGTRLLVL.

V gene TRBV20-1 combines with J gene TRBJ2-5, with TRBD1 matching over 7 bases. Germline V gene data show CDR1 as DFQATT and CDR2 as SNEGSKA (reference sequence). CDR3 size: 15 residues. Trimming at V came to 1 base and at J to 11 bases, leaving 16 bases not matched to a gene. The CDR3 nucleotides are TGCAGTGCTAGAGGGCCGACAGGGCGAAAAGGGGAGCAGTACTTC. Amino acids: CSARGPTGRKGEQYF.

This clonotype appeared once. The rearrangement links TRBV20-1 to TRBJ1-3; weak D call: TRBD1 (6 bases). The CDR3 runs 15 residues. Germline V gene sequence: CDR1 DFQATT, CDR2 SNEGSKA (reference sequence). V was pared by 3 bases and J by 0 bases, with 12 bases between. The CDR3 sequence: CSARGASYSGNTIYF. The CDR3 DNA reads as TGCAGTGCTAGGGGGGCATCCTACTCTGGAAACACCATATATTTT.

There are a few counts of this clonotype. The gene calls are TRBV7-9 and TRBJ1-2, with TRBD1 as a possible D gene (6 bases). V was trimmed by 6 bases and J by 7 bases, leaving 15 bases between them. The CDR3 is 13 residues long. The germline V gene encodes CDR1 SEHNR and CDR2 FQNEAQ (reference sequence). This CDR3 is CASRQDRNGGYTF. The CDR3 nucleotides read TGTGCCAGCAGGCAAGACAGGAACGGTGGCTACACCTTC.

V gene TRBV20-1 combines with J gene TRBJ1-3; unclear D gene. The V gene lost 5 bases and the J gene lost 2 bases, with 10 bases spanning the gap. The CDR3 loop spans 13 amino acids. Germline V gene sequence: CDR1 DFQATT, CDR2 SNEGSKA (reference sequence). The CDR3 DNA follows: TGCAGTGCTCCAACGGAGGCTGGAAACACCATATATTTT. Its protein is CSAPTEAGNTIYF.

This clonotype turned up a few times. The chain has TRBV10-1 and TRBJ1-1; 8 nucleotides align to TRBD1. Germline trimming cut 0 bases from V and 3 bases from J; bases unmatched to any gene: 6. CDR1 and CDR2 (germline): WNHNN, SYGVQD (reference sequence). The CDR3 totals 16 residues. CDR3: CASSESKDRADTEAFF. Here the CDR3 DNA reads TGCGCCAGCAGTGAGTCGAAGGACAGGGCGGACACTGAAGCTTTCTTT.

This clonotype was seen once. The chain combines TRBV11-2 with TRBJ2-5, with 13 bases aligning to TRBD2. The trim removed 3 bases at V and 4 bases at J, leaving 8 bases unmatched. Per the germline V gene, CDR1 is SGHAT and CDR2 is FQNNGV. The CDR3 consists of 17 residues. The CDR3 DNA reads as TGTGCCAGCAGCTTCAGGACTAGCGGGAGAGAAGGAGAGACCCAGTACTTC. This codes for CASSFRTSGREGETQYF.

This chain links TRBV7-2 with TRBJ2-2, with D unresolved. CDR3 length: 16 amino acids. Germline V gene sequence: CDR1 SGHTA, CDR2 FQGNSA. V was trimmed by 1 base and J by 2 bases, leaving 11 bases between them. In DNA form, the CDR3 reads TGTGCCAGCAGCTTAGTACGGGCGATAAACACCGGGGAGCTGTTTTTT. This translates into CASSLVRAINTGELFF.

The chain employs TRBV7-8 and TRBJ2-5; D gene ambiguous. The CDR3 extends over 15 amino acids. Germline CDR1 and CDR2: SGHVS and FQNEAQ. V lost 5 bases to trimming and J lost 4 bases, with 17 bases between them. CDR3 amino acids: CASSAHRALSETQYF. DNA for the CDR3: TGTGCCAGCAGCGCTCATCGGGCCCTCTCAGAGACCCAGTACTTC.

This clonotype was counted a few times. V usage is TRBV6-2 or TRBV6-3 and J usage is TRBJ1-2; TRBD1 agrees at 7 bases. J was trimmed by 7 bases and V by 2 bases; bases with no gene match: 4. This CDR3 region has 13 residues. Germline-derived CDR1 and CDR2 are MNHEY and SVGEGT. The chain's CDR3 is CASSYRGQSGYTF. CDR3 DNA sequence: TGTGCCAGCAGTTACAGGGGACAGTCTGGCTACACCTTC.

This clonotype was seen a few times. V gene TRBV6-6 combines with J gene TRBJ1-1; D possibly corresponds to TRBD1 (6 bases). V shed 6 bases and J shed 3 bases, with 11 bases lying between them. The CDR3 has 13 amino acids. CDR1 and CDR2 from the germline V gene are MNHNY and SVGAGI (reference sequence). CDR3 amino acids: CASSSGQHTEAFF. The DNA for the CDR3 is TGTGCCAGCAGCTCGGGACAACACACTGAAGCTTTCTTT.

This clonotype was counted between two and nine times. This chain links TRBV5-1 with TRBJ2-7; a weak D match, TRBD2 (6 bases). This CDR3 is 15 amino acids long. Germline V gene data show CDR1 as SGHRS and CDR2 as YFSETQ. Trimming left V 2 bases short and J 6 bases short, with 18 bases between. CDR3: CASSFDVGGKVEQYF. For the CDR3, the DNA is TGCGCCAGCAGCTTTGACGTGGGAGGTAAAGTCGAGCAGTACTTC.

The J gene is TRBJ2-5, the V gene TRBV2; TRBD1 matches at 7 bases. The J call could be wrong; TRBJ2-7 is a better fit for the DNA end. This CDR3 has 14 residues. Germline assignment: CDR1 SNHLY and CDR2 FYNNEI. The CDR3 nucleotides are TGTGCCAGTCGATTACAGGGGATTGCGGACGAGCAGTACTTC. Translating it yields CASRLQGIADEQYF.

Worth noting for this clonotype: Mismatch with germline at one junction end may stem from a read error. The chain combines TRBV12-3 or TRBV12-4 with TRBJ1-3; TRBD1 might be the D (5 bases). The CDR3 is made up of 15 amino acids. DNA for the CDR3: TGTGCCAACAGTTTAACAGGCATCTCTGGAAACACCATATATTTT. This gives the protein CANSLTGISGNTIYF.

This clonotype has more than one count but fewer than ten. The gene calls are TRBV2 and TRBJ2-7; D is unresolved. Trimming left V 2 bases short and J 2 bases short, with 10 bases between. This CDR3 is built from 14 residues. Germline V gene sequence: CDR1 SNHLY, CDR2 FYNNEI. CDR3 sequence: CASSEYGEAYEQYF. The CDR3 DNA reads TGTGCCAGCAGTGAATACGGCGAAGCCTACGAGCAGTACTTC.

This clonotype appeared a few times. The gene calls are TRBV4-1 and TRBJ1-4; weak D call: TRBD1 (6 bases). The CDR3 length is 14 residues. The germline V gene encodes CDR1 MGHRA and CDR2 YSYEKL. V dropped 5 bases and J dropped 8 bases, with 15 bases sitting between them. The CDR3 reads CASSMQGRTEKLFF. CDR3 nucleotide sequence: TGCGCCAGCAGCATGCAGGGGCGTACAGAAAAACTGTTTTTT.